This entry lists 20 T cell receptor beta chains sequenced from one sample in a study of T-cell memory formation after mild COVID-19. TCRdb passed the 5' RACE reads through MiXCR, listing each CDR3 protein once. This table holds about 470,000 distinct CDR3 sequences, about 23% found once. The source material was PBMCs or a T cell subset sorted from them (not recorded which). These receptors originate from an adult woman who had mild COVID-19 (a few samples of this study predate the infection). Cell type and time point are not known.

This chain uses TRBV19 with TRBJ2-7; D may be TRBD1 (6 bases). This CDR3 is built from 14 residues. V was pared by 4 bases and J by 5 bases, with 15 bases between. Germline V gene data show CDR1 as LNHDA and CDR2 as SQIVND (reference sequence). The CDR3 loop is CASSTGQPRDEQYF. CDR3 sequence (DNA): TGTGCCAGTAGTACCGGACAGCCTAGAGACGAGCAGTACTTC.

The V call is TRBV12-3 or TRBV12-4, the J call TRBJ1-1; D gene unclear. Between the trimmed V and J ends, which lost 6 bases and 6 bases, there was a span of 14 bases. This CDR3 spans 13 amino acids. CDR3 DNA: TGTGCCAGCAGCCCCCCCGTTGGGGCTGAAGCTTTCTTT. Residues: CASSPPVGAEAFF.

This clonotype was seen a handful of times. The chain combines TRBV15 with TRBJ2-5, with TRBD1 matching over 10 bases. J gave up 5 bases and V 1 base, and 7 bases lay outside the gene matches. The CDR3 runs 16 residues. Germline V gives CDR1 LNHNV, CDR2 YYDKDF (reference sequence). The CDR3 is CATSRALDRGQETQYF. As DNA, the CDR3 is TGTGCCACCAGCAGAGCTTTAGACAGGGGGCAGGAGACCCAGTACTTC. The entire variable domain, with the rest obtained from reference TRBV15 and TRBJ2-5, is as follows: DAMVIQNPRYQVTQFGKPVTLSCSQTLNHNVMYWYQQKSSQAPKLLFHYYDKDFNNEADTPDNFQSRRPNTSFCFLDIRSPGLGDTAMYLCATSRALDRGQETQYFGPGTRLLVL.

V is TRBV7-2 and J is TRBJ2-5; TRBD1 might be the D (5 bases). Trimming removed 1 base at V and 4 bases at J, with 16 bases between. CDR1 SGHTA and CDR2 FQGNSA come from the germline V gene. This CDR3 region has 16 residues. The CDR3 nucleotides are TGTGCCAGCAGCTTAGTCGGCAGGGTTTTTTTAGAGACCCAGTACTTC. It encodes CASSLVGRVFLETQYF.

This clonotype has a handful of counts. The chain couples TRBV7-2 to TRBJ2-2, with no clear D. The V gene lost 5 bases and the J gene lost 1 base, with 11 bases spanning the gap. The CDR3 is 15 residues long. Per the germline V gene, CDR1 is SGHTA and CDR2 is FQGNSA. This CDR3 reads CASSPRVVNTGELFF. Here the CDR3 DNA reads TGTGCCAGCAGCCCCCGGGTCGTGAACACCGGGGAGCTGTTTTTT.

This clonotype was seen only a few times. CDR3 nucleotide sequence: TGCAGTGCTAGAGAATCTAGCGGGATTTCCTACGAGCAGTACTTC. Translating gives CSARESSGISYEQYF. The chain employs TRBV20-1 and TRBJ2-7, with 9 bases aligning to TRBD2. The V gene end was trimmed by 0 bases and the J gene end by 1 base; junction bases not matched to a gene: 4. There are 15 residues in the CDR3. CDR1 DFQATT and CDR2 SNEGSKA come from the germline V gene (reference sequence).

In its sample, this clonotype was seen a few times. This chain uses TRBV5-1 with TRBJ2-3; 7 bases map to TRBD2. Germline V gives CDR1 SGHRS, CDR2 YFSETQ. The J segment lost 2 bases and the V segment lost 1 base, leaving 7 bases of the junction unmatched. The CDR3 has 16 amino acids. CDR3 bases: TGCGCCAGCAGCTTGAGGCAAGCGGGGCCCACAGATACGCAGTATTTT. This sequence encodes CASSLRQAGPTDTQYF. Based on the CDR3 plus reference TRBV5-1 and TRBJ2-3, the full variable domain is KAGVTQTPRYLIKTRGQQVTLSCSPISGHRSVSWYQQTPGQGLQFLFEYFSETQRNKGNFPGRFSGRQFSNSRSEMNVSTLELGDSALYLCASSLRQAGPTDTQYFGPGTRLTVL.

The CDR3 sequence is CAWSVQGDEQFF. The CDR3 nucleotides read TGTGCCTGGAGTGTACAAGGGGATGAGCAGTTCTTC. This chain uses TRBV30 with TRBJ2-1, with D perhaps matching TRBD1 (5 bases). V lost 0 bases to trimming and J lost 8 bases, with 8 bases between them. Germline V lookup: CDR1 GTSNPN, CDR2 SVGIG (reference sequence). The CDR3 sequence is 12 residues long. The whole variable domain, remainder taken from reference TRBV30 and TRBJ2-1, is SQTIHQWPATLVQPVGSPLSLECTVEGTSNPNLYWYRQAAGRGLQLLFYSVGIGQISSEVPQNLSASRPQDRQFILSSKKLLLSDSGFYLCAWSVQGDEQFFGPGTRLTVL.

This clonotype has only a few counts. The chain carries TRBV3-1 and TRBJ1-1, with D perhaps TRBD1 (6 bases). The CDR3 runs to 12 residues. From germline, CDR1 is LGHDT and CDR2 YNNKEL (reference sequence). Trimming took off 8 bases at V and 6 bases at J, with 13 bases between the two ends. CDR3 coding DNA: TGTGCCAGCGGTCGGGGGGCCGCTGAAGCTTTCTTT. It encodes CASGRGAAEAFF.

In this sample, this clonotype turned up a few times. The gene calls are TRBV25-1 and TRBJ2-2; no reliable D call. V was cut by 2 bases and J by 3 bases, with 10 bases left in between. CDR3 size: 15 residues. From germline, CDR1 is MGHDK and CDR2 SYGVNS. CDR3 nucleotide sequence: TGTGCCAGCAGTGAACTGGACGAATACACCGGGGAGCTGTTTTTT. Its translation: CASSELDEYTGELFF.

The table lists this clonotype with a few counts. The chain uses TRBV20-1 and TRBJ1-1, with D unresolved. The germline CDR1 and CDR2 sequences are DFQATT and SNEGSKA (reference sequence). The CDR3 runs to 15 residues. V shed 0 bases and J shed 0 bases, with 11 bases lying between them. The CDR3 DNA reads as TGCAGTGCTAGAGATTTGCGGGGTCTGAACACTGAAGCTTTCTTT. This sequence encodes CSARDLRGLNTEAFF.

Only a few counts were recorded for this clonotype. The chain links TRBV6-1 to TRBJ1-5, with 7 bases identical to TRBD1. V dropped 4 bases and J dropped 7; count of bases not matched to a gene: 4. Germline-derived CDR1 and CDR2 are MNHNS and SASEGT. The CDR3 is 13 amino acids. CDR3 DNA: TGTGCCAGCAGTGGGACAGGAGGACAGCCCCAGCATTTT. Its translation: CASSGTGGQPQHF.

This chain connects TRBV4-3 to TRBJ2-7, with 8 bases matching TRBD2. This CDR3 comprises 15 residues. Germline trimming cut 3 bases from V and 2 bases from J; bases unmatched to any gene: 6. Germline V gene data show CDR1 as LGHNA and CDR2 as YSLEER. CDR3 protein: CASSQGLDAAYEQYF. The CDR3 DNA sequence: TGCGCCAGCAGCCAGGGACTAGATGCTGCCTACGAGCAGTACTTC.

J is TRBJ2-7 and V is TRBV14, with 10 bases matching TRBD1. The V segment lost 5 bases and the J segment 1 base; nucleotides outside the gene matches: 5. Germline V lookup: CDR1 SGHDN, CDR2 FVKESK. The CDR3 loop spans 15 amino acids. The CDR3 is CASSIRDRGSYEQYF. In nucleotides, the CDR3 is TGTGCCAGCAGCATCCGGGACAGGGGTTCCTACGAGCAGTACTTC.

This sequence joins TRBV6-2 or TRBV6-3 and TRBJ1-5, with D unclear. Germline V gene lookup returns CDR1 MNHEY and CDR2 SVGEGT. The CDR3 has 13 amino acids. Trimming took 5 bases from V and 4 from J, leaving 9 bases between them. The DNA for the CDR3 is TGTGCCAGCAGTCCGGACTTGAATCAGCCCCAGCATTTT. It is translated as CASSPDLNQPQHF.

This clonotype was counted a few times. The rearrangement links TRBV15 to TRBJ2-7; D possibly matches TRBD1 or TRBD2 (5 bases each). Germline-derived CDR1 and CDR2 are LNHNV and YYDKDF (reference sequence). This CDR3 region has 14 residues. The germline V and J ends were trimmed by 8 bases and 4 bases, with 18 bases remaining between them. CDR3 DNA: TGTGCCACCCGGGGCCGAGACTCCCTTTACGAGCAGTACTTC. Protein product: CATRGRDSLYEQYF.

The gene calls are TRBV2 and TRBJ1-1; no firm D call. The germline gives CDR1 SNHLY, CDR2 FYNNEI. The CDR3 contains 15 residues. V lost 4 bases and J lost 4, with 16 bases in between. The CDR3 loop reads CASSGGRVGLTEAFF. CDR3 DNA: TGTGCCAGCAGTGGCGGAAGGGTAGGGCTCACTGAAGCTTTCTTT.

This rearrangement joins TRBV24-1 to TRBJ2-1; 8 bases match TRBD1. V shed 9 bases and J 6 bases; nucleotides not matched to a gene: 6. The CDR3 covers 13 residues. Germline assignment: CDR1 KGHDR and CDR2 SFDVKD. In DNA form, the CDR3 reads TGTGCCACCCAGGGGGCGTTTGGCAATGAGCAGTTCTTC. Amino acid sequence: CATQGAFGNEQFF.

The chain joins TRBV5-6 to TRBJ2-5; D remains ambiguous. Germline assignment: CDR1 SGHDT and CDR2 YYEEEE. V was shortened by 4 bases and J by 1 base, with 14 bases between the two germline ends. This CDR3 comprises 15 residues. CDR3 DNA: TGTGCCAGCAGCCCGATCGGACGGCCCCAAGAGACCCAGTACTTC. Amino acid sequence: CASSPIGRPQETQYF.

The chain has TRBV4-1 and TRBJ2-2; D possibly corresponds to TRBD2 (5 bases). V lost 1 base, J lost 4 bases, and 16 bases lay in between. Germline values: CDR1 MGHRA, CDR2 YSYEKL. CDR3 length: 17 residues. The CDR3 coding sequence is TGCGCCAGCAGCCAAGGCTGGGGAGTTTCGAGCACCGGGGAGCTGTTTTTT. Translating it yields CASSQGWGVSSTGELFF.